The sequence of this T cell receptor (beta chain) was determined in a study of OX40 agonist ivuxolimab in advanced cancers. Drawing of blood for sampling happened at baseline, at cycle 4 day 1, and at cycle 7 day 1. This table comes from immunoSEQ multiplex PCR, and its TCRdb copy is limited to in-frame clones, with some not included. The top ten clones hold about 3.9% of a sample with under 80,000 clones, over 70% of them seen once. The material was CD4+ or CD8+ T cells sorted from blood, obtained in a trial of the OX40 agonist ivuxolimab. The sequence derives from an adult with an advanced solid tumor such as melanoma, head and neck, liver or kidney cancer.

CDR3 loop: CASTAQAHGYTF. The CDR3 DNA is TGTGCCAGCACCGCACAGGCCCATGGCTACACCTTC. V usage is TRBV9 and J usage is TRBJ1-2, with D possibly TRBD1 on 5 matching bases. Trimming shortened V by 6 bases and J by 6 bases, and 12 bases separated the two germline ends. The CDR3 is 12 amino acids. Germline V lookup: CDR1 SGDLS, CDR2 YYNGEE.